This T cell receptor (beta chain) is drawn from a study of blood T cell repertoires in COVID-19. Study-wide context: The cDNA or gDNA used as material had been derived from T cells, B-cell-depleted T cells, or PBMCs.

Recruited during active infection, patients (from Seattle) were subsequently followed longitudinally. In the authors' workflow: It was from reference gene primer amplification that nucleated cell counts were estimated. Method: immunoSEQ multiplex PCR; TCRdb's copy keeps in-frame clones and lacks some. V and J calls and clone size are those listed in that table; D and trimming were worked out from the DNA. The profile covers some 390,000 clones, with around 87% appearing a single time and about 2.5% taken by the ten largest. Trimming removed 5 bases from V and 6 bases from J; junction bases left unmatched: 6. The CDR3 contains 14 residues. Germline assignment: CDR1 LGHNT and CDR2 FRNRAP.

The source is a woman aged 60-75 years with COVID-19, enrolled during active disease. V usage is TRBV12-5 and J usage is TRBJ2-2; 7 bases are a match to TRBD1. The specimen was peripheral blood. The CDR3 region has the DNA TGTGCTAGTGGTCCGCAGGGGGTACCCGGGGAGCTGTTTTTT. It is translated as CASGPQGVPGELFF.